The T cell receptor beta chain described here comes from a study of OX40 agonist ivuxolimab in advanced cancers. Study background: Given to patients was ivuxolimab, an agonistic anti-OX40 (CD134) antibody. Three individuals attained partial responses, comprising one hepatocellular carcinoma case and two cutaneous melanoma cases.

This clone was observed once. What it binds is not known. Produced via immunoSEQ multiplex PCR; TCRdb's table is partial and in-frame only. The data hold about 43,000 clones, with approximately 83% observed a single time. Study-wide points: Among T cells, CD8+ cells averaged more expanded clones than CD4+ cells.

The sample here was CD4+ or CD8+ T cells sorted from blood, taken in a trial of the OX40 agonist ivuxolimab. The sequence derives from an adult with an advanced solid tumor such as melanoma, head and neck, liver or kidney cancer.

The chain's CDR3 is CASSDGQGDAEAFF. For the CDR3, the DNA is TGCGCCAGCAGCGATGGACAGGGCGACGCTGAAGCTTTCTTT. V and J are TRBV4-1 and TRBJ1-1; 8 bases line up with TRBD1. CDR1 MGHRA and CDR2 YSYEKL come from the germline V gene. The CDR3 length is 14 residues. V lost 5 bases and J lost 6; bases outside the gene matches: 8.